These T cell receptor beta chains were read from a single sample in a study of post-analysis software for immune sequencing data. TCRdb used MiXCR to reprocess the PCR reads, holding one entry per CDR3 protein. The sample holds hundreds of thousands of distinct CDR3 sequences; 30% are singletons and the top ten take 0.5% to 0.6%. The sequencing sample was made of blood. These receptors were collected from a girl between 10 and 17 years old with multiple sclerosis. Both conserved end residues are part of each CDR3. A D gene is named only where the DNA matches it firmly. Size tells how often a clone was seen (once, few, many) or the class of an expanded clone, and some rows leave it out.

TGTGCCAGCAGCTCCGGTGGGGGTCGCGTGGCGCAGTATTTT,CASSSGGGRVAQYF,TRBJ2-3,TRBV7-2,NA,few
TGTGCCAGCAGTCACCCGGGCCAGCCCCAGCATTTT,CASSHPGQPQHF,TRBJ1-5,TRBV6-2/TRBV6-3,NA,NA
TGCGCCAGCAGCCAAGATTGGGGACTAGCGGGAACGCAGTTCTTC,CASSQDWGLAGTQFF,TRBJ2-1,TRBV4-3,TRBD2,few
TGTGCCAGCAGCTTAATCTCGGGCGCGGCTAGCGGCGTAGGCGAGCAGTACTTC,CASSLISGAASGVGEQYF,TRBJ2-7,TRBV7-2,TRBD2,NA
TGCGCCAGCACCAATATACCGGGACTAGGGGGAGAGACCCAGTACTTC,CASTNIPGLGGETQYF,TRBJ2-5,TRBV5-1,TRBD2,NA
TGTGCCACCAGTGACGCCCAAAGTCTCTACACCTTC,CATSDAQSLYTF,TRBJ1-2,TRBV24-1,NA,NA
TGTGCCAGCAGCCCCCGCCGGGACAGGGGTGACCATAGTGCCAACGTCCTGACTTTC,CASSPRRDRGDHSANVLTF,TRBJ2-6,TRBV6-2/TRBV6-3,TRBD1,few
TGTGCCAGCAGTTACCTTTCTGGCCTACCGGGGCGAATGGGGACCCAGTACTTC,CASSYLSGLPGRMGTQYF,TRBJ2-5,TRBV6-5,NA,NA
TGTGCCAGCAGCTTAGGTCACACAGGGGGTACTTTCTCTGGGGCCAACGTCCTGACTTTC,CASSLGHTGGTFSGANVLTF,TRBJ2-6,TRBV7-2,TRBD1,few
TGCAGTGCTAGCATTGAGGGAAGGCCCTACAATGAGCAGTTCTTC,CSASIEGRPYNEQFF,TRBJ2-1,TRBV20-1,NA,NA